This T cell receptor beta chain is from a study of T cell responses to AZD1222 COVID-19 vaccine. Clones were sequenced by immunoSEQ multiplex PCR, and TCRdb holds only the in-frame ones, with some missing. The table has some 120,000 clones, about 90% seen once. Trimming took off 5 bases at V and 4 bases at J, with 4 bases between the two ends. The CDR3 has 11 amino acids. Germline V lookup: CDR1 LNHDA, CDR2 SQIVND (reference sequence). This clonotype originated in an adult in good health. The chain has TRBV19 and TRBJ2-3, with D uncertain. The input for sequencing was peripheral blood, taken on day 0 of AZD1222 vaccination. DNA of the CDR3: TGTGCCAGTAGTGGGGCAGATACGCAGTATTTT. This encodes CASSGADTQYF.